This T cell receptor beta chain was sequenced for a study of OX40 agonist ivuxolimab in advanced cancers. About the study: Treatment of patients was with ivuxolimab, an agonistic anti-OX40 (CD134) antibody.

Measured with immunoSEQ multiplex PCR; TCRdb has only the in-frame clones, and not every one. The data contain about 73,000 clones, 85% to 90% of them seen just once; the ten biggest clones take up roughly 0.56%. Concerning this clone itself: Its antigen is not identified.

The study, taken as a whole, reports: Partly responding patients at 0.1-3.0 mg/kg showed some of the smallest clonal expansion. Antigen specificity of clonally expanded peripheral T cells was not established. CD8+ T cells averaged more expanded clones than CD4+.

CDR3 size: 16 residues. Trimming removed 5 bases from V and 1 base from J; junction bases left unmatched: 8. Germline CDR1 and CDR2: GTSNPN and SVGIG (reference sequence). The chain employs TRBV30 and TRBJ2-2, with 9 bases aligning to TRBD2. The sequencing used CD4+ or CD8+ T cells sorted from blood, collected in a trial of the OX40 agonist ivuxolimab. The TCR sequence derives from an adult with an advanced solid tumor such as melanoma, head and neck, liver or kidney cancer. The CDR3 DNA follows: TGTGCCTGGGGAATGGCTAGCGGGAAGAACACCGGGGAGCTGTTTTTT. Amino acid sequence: CAWGMASGKNTGELFF.